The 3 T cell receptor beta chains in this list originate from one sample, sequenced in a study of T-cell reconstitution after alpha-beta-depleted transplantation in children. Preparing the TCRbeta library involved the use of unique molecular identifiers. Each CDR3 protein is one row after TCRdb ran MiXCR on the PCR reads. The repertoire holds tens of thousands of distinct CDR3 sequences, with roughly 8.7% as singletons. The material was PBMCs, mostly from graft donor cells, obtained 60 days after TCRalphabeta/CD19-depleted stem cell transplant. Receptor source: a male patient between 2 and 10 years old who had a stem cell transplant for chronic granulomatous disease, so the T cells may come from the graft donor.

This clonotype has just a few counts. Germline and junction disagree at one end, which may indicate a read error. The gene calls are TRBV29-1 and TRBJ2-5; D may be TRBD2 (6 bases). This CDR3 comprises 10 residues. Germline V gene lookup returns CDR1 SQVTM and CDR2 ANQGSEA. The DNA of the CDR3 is TGCAGCGCTGGCCGGGACTTTCAGAACTTC. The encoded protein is CSAGRDFQNF.

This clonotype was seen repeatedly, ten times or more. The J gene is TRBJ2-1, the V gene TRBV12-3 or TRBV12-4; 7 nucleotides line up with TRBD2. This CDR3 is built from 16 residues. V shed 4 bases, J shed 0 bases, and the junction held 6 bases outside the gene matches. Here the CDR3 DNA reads TGTGCCAGCAGTTATGAAGCGGGGTTCTCCTACAATGAGCAGTTCTTC. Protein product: CASSYEAGFSYNEQFF.

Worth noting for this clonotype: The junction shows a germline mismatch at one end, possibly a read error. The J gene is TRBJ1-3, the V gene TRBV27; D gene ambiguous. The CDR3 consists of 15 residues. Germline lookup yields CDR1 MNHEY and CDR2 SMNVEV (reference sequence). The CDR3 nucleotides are TGCACCAGCACCATGGACGGGGTCTCTGGAAACACCATATATTTT. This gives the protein CTSTMDGVSGNTIYF.